This T cell receptor (beta chain) was recovered during a study of shared clonotypes between healthy human individuals. Study details: Aged between 18 and 49, the donors were a couple of women and a few men.

Unsorted PBMCs provided DNA that was sequenced on ten immunoSEQ deep assay plates. Sequencing used immunoSEQ multiplex PCR; TCRdb keeps in-frame clones, though not all of them. The table lists hundreds of thousands of clones, 60% to 80% of them singletons. The study drew all its donors from Caucasian adults living in Nashville, Tennessee. With 3 bases removed from V and 4 bases from J, the gap between germline ends came to 15 bases. The CDR3 runs to 16 residues. Germline values: CDR1 SGHAT, CDR2 FQNNGV. The chain uses TRBV11-2 and TRBJ2-2; D gene uncertain. The specimen sequenced was PBMCs. This clonotype originated in a woman between 40 and 55 years old in good health. Some clones in this sample may be carry-over from other donors' samples. The CDR3 protein is CASSFSVGIRTGELFF. The CDR3 DNA follows: TGTGCCAGCAGCTTTTCAGTTGGGATTCGCACCGGGGAGCTGTTTTTT.